These 21 T cell receptor beta chains came from one sample sequenced in a study of blood T cell repertoires in COVID-19. Generated by immunoSEQ multiplex PCR, the TCRdb table keeps only in-frame clones and is missing some. The table records 250,000 to 350,000 clones, around 90% of them present only once. The source material was peripheral blood. These receptors were obtained from a woman in her twenties or thirties with COVID-19, enrolled during active disease.

V usage is TRBV5-4 and J usage is TRBJ2-3; tentatively, D is TRBD2 (6 bases). Germline CDR1 is SGHNT and CDR2 is YYREEE (reference sequence). With 3 bases removed from V and 11 bases from J, the gap between germline ends came to 13 bases. The CDR3 has 12 residues. The CDR3 DNA follows: TGTGCCAGCAGCTCGGGAGCAGCGAGGCAGTATTTT. Protein: CASSSGAARQYF.

The chain recombines TRBV19 with TRBJ1-6; D is uncertain. The CDR3 runs to 13 residues. Trimming shortened V by 5 bases and J by 10 bases, and 12 bases separated the two germline ends. Per germline, CDR1 LNHDA and CDR2 SQIVND (reference sequence). CDR3 sequence reads: CASSEGVRSPLHF. In DNA, the CDR3 is TGTGCCAGTAGTGAGGGTGTGAGGTCACCCCTCCACTTT.

The rearrangement links TRBV7-2 to TRBJ2-7; TRBD2 aligns across 9 bases. This CDR3 is built from 15 residues. J gave up 1 base and V 6 bases, and 7 bases lay outside the gene matches. Germline-derived CDR1 and CDR2 are SGHTA and FQGNSA. The CDR3 sequence is CASSPFAGGSYEQYF. In DNA form, the CDR3 reads TGTGCCAGCAGTCCCTTCGCGGGAGGGTCCTACGAGCAGTACTTC.

The chain combines TRBV18 with TRBJ1-6, with 7 bases lining up with TRBD1. V lost 2 bases and J lost 8; bases outside the gene matches: 6. This CDR3 region has 15 residues. Germline CDR1 reads KGHSH; CDR2 reads LQKENI. The chain's CDR3 is CASSPGGGGDSPLHF. The DNA for the CDR3 is TGTGCCAGCTCACCAGGAGGGGGCGGTGATTCACCCCTCCACTTT.

The rearrangement uses TRBV23-1 and TRBJ1-1, with D maybe TRBD1 (5 bases). TRBV23-1 qualifies as an ORF whose function is uncertain. Trimming removed 3 bases at V and 4 bases at J, with 12 bases between. There are 14 residues in the CDR3. Here the CDR3 reads CASSQPPRVTEAFF. The CDR3 DNA follows: TGCGCCAGCAGTCAGCCCCCCAGGGTCACTGAAGCTTTCTTT.

The chain has TRBV5-1 and TRBJ1-2, with 7 bases aligning to TRBD1. The CDR3 totals 15 residues. Germline CDR1 is SGHRS and CDR2 is YFSETQ. The J segment lost 8 bases and the V segment lost 0 bases, leaving 10 bases of the junction unmatched. The CDR3 region has the DNA TGCGCCAGCAGCTTGGCGGGACAGTCATCAGGAGGCTACACCTTC. This sequence encodes CASSLAGQSSGGYTF.

The rearrangement uses TRBV6-1 and TRBJ1-2, with TRBD1 matching over 7 bases. The germline gives CDR1 MNHNS, CDR2 SASEGT. The CDR3 has 15 amino acids. The junction had 6 bases not matched to a gene; V was cut back by 2 bases and J by 3 bases. The DNA for the CDR3 is TGTGCCAGCAGTGAACGAGGGGGCGCCCACTATGGCTACACCTTC. Protein sequence: CASSERGGAHYGYTF.

The chain joins TRBV4-1 to TRBJ2-1; no clear D. The V gene's germline CDR1 is MGHRA and CDR2 YSYEKL. The CDR3 spans 15 residues. V was pared by 2 bases and J by 0 bases, with 8 bases between. Here the CDR3 DNA reads TGCGCCAGCAGCCAATTTGACAACTCCTACAATGAGCAGTTCTTC. Translated, it gives CASSQFDNSYNEQFF.

The chain combines TRBV24-1 with TRBJ2-7; D is unresolved. The length of the CDR3 is 10 residues. V gave up 5 bases and J gave up 12 bases, with 10 bases separating them. CDR1 and CDR2 from the germline V gene are KGHDR and SFDVKD. CDR3 nucleotide sequence: TGTGCCACCAGTGGCTCAGGATTGTACTTC. Its translation is CATSGSGLYF.

The chain combines TRBV18 with TRBJ2-2; 7 bases are shared with TRBD1. Germline trimming cut 2 bases from V and 5 bases from J; bases unmatched to any gene: 2. The CDR3 consists of 14 residues. Germline values: CDR1 KGHSH, CDR2 LQKENI. For the CDR3, the DNA is TGTGCCAGCTCACCAGAACAGGGGACCGGGGAGCTGTTTTTT. Residues: CASSPEQGTGELFF.

The chain employs TRBV29-1 and TRBJ1-1; D possibly corresponds to TRBD1 (5 bases). The CDR3 contains 13 residues. Trimming removed 4 bases at V and 0 bases at J, with 9 bases between. CDR1 and CDR2 (germline): SQVTM, ANQGSEA. CDR3 sequence reads: CSVVWGMNTEAFF. The CDR3 DNA follows: TGCAGCGTTGTGTGGGGCATGAACACTGAAGCTTTCTTT.

The chain is built from TRBV28 and TRBJ2-2; TRBD1 agrees at 9 bases. Germline CDR1 reads MDHEN; CDR2 reads SYDVKM. The CDR3 totals 14 residues. The V gene end was trimmed by 6 bases and the J gene end by 4 bases; junction bases not matched to a gene: 3. The CDR3 nucleotides read TGTGCCAGCAGAGGGACAGGGCGCACCGGGGAGCTGTTTTTT. Translation gives CASRGTGRTGELFF.

This chain joins TRBV18 and TRBJ1-2; 12 nucleotides match TRBD1. V dropped 3 bases and J dropped 6; count of bases not matched to a gene: 8. The CDR3 extends over 16 amino acids. Germline-derived CDR1 and CDR2 are KGHSH and LQKENI. CDR3 residues: CASSPTGQGALNGYTF. In nucleotides, the CDR3 is TGTGCCAGCTCACCTACGGGACAGGGGGCGCTTAATGGCTACACCTTC.

V is TRBV27 and J is TRBJ1-5; D unclear. CDR3 length: 13 residues. Germline V gene sequence: CDR1 MNHEY, CDR2 SMNVEV (reference sequence). V gave up 3 bases and J gave up 4 bases, with 7 bases separating them. This chain's CDR3 is CASSFGRNQPQHF. The DNA for the CDR3 is TGTGCCAGCAGTTTCGGCAGGAATCAGCCCCAGCATTTT.

Here the CDR3 reads CSVYLTAPVPFF. CDR3 in DNA: TGCAGCGTTTACTTGACAGCCCCTGTCCCGTTCTTC. V is TRBV29-1 and J is TRBJ2-1, with D possibly being TRBD1 (5 bases). This CDR3 region has 12 residues. Germline V gives CDR1 SQVTM, CDR2 ANQGSEA. V lost 5 bases and J 15 bases, leaving 20 bases between the germline ends.

This chain links TRBV28 with TRBJ1-1; TRBD1 matches 7 bases. Germline loops: CDR1 MDHEN, CDR2 SYDVKM. There are 13 residues in the CDR3. V gave up 6 bases and J gave up 4 bases; unmatched junction bases: 5. The CDR3: CASSPYRGTEAFF. CDR3 nucleotide sequence: TGTGCCAGCAGCCCTTACAGGGGCACTGAAGCTTTCTTT.

The rearrangement links TRBV9 to TRBJ1-3; D gene unclear. V lost 0 bases to trimming and J lost 0 bases, with 7 bases between them. Germline CDR1 SGDLS, CDR2 YYNGEE. The CDR3 sequence is 15 residues long. CDR3 protein: CASSVAASSGNTIYF. CDR3 nucleotide sequence: TGTGCCAGCAGCGTAGCCGCCAGCTCTGGAAACACCATATATTTT.

The chain employs TRBV7-2 and TRBJ2-3; tentative D call: TRBD2 (6 bases). Trimming stripped 4 bases from V and 8 bases from J, with 13 bases between. The CDR3 covers 13 residues. The germline V gene encodes CDR1 SGHTA and CDR2 FQGNSA. In DNA form, the CDR3 reads TGTGCCAGCAGCTACGGGACTTCCAGTACGCAGTATTTT. This gives the protein CASSYGTSSTQYF.

This chain links TRBV3-1 (or the pseudogene TRBV3-2) with TRBJ2-3; D may be TRBD2 (6 bases). The CDR3 extends over 13 amino acids. V was pared by 1 base and J by 6 bases, with 8 bases between. Per germline, CDR1 LGHDT and CDR2 YNNKEL (reference sequence). CDR3 in DNA: TGTGCCAGCAGCCAAGTACTAGCTGATACGCAGTATTTT. Its protein is CASSQVLADTQYF.

Comments on this clone: The sample holds other DNA sequences that translate to the same CDR3. This chain joins TRBV2 and TRBJ2-5, with 7 bases identical to TRBD1. The CDR3 has 13 residues. CDR1 is SNHLY and CDR2 is FYNNEI in the germline V gene. The junction had 5 bases not matched to a gene; V was cut back by 5 bases and J by 5 bases. CDR3 DNA: TGTGCCAGCAGTAGACAGGGACGGGAGACCCAGTACTTC. Residues: CASSRQGRETQYF.

The chain is built from TRBV14 and TRBJ2-5; a weak D match, TRBD2 (6 bases). Germline loops: CDR1 SGHDN, CDR2 FVKESK. There are 13 residues in the CDR3. V shed 4 bases and J shed 5 bases, with 11 bases lying between them. CDR3 DNA: TGTGCCAGCAGCCGCGGGACTTTTGAGACCCAGTACTTC. Translating gives CASSRGTFETQYF. The full variable domain, in which reference TRBV14 and TRBJ2-5 provide the parts outside the CDR3, is EAGVTQFPSHSVIEKGQTVTLRCDPISGHDNLYWYRRVMGKEIKFLLHFVKESKQDESGMPNNRFLAERTGGTYSTLKVQPAELEDSGVYFCASSRGTFETQYFGPGTRLLVL.